Sequencing of this TCR beta chain was carried out in a study of shared T cell receptors in the human thymus. Profiling relied on immunoSEQ multiplex PCR, and the TCRdb table lists in-frame clones only, not all of them. In the table there are over 450,000 clones, approximately 80% of which are singletons. With 4 bases clipped from V and 0 bases from J, the junction kept 4 bases outside the gene matches. The CDR3 consists of 15 residues. Germline V gene data show CDR1 as SGHAT and CDR2 as FQNNGV. The same data also went into a second study, on human thymus T cells.

This TCR was sampled from a boy in the first two years of life with a congenital heart defect. The gene calls are TRBV11-2 and TRBJ2-3; 7 bases align to TRBD1. The sample comprised thymocytes. CDR3: CASSSGGFSTDTQYF. The CDR3 nucleotides read TGTGCCAGCAGCTCAGGGGGATTCAGCACAGATACGCAGTATTTT.